This is a list of T cell receptor beta chains from one sample in a study of blood T cell repertoires in COVID-19. Here immunoSEQ multiplex PCR was the method, and the copy in TCRdb shows in-frame clones only, minus some. The data show 35,000 to 50,000 clones, 86% seen once. Material: peripheral blood. All receptors come from a man between 60 and 75 years old with active COVID-19. Each CDR3 is given with its conserved first and last residue. D genes are given only for firm matches. Clone size is not always given. Where it is, it says once, few, many or a class for expanded clones.

clone size	V gene	J gene	D gene	CDR3 DNA	CDR3 protein
-	TRBV25-1	TRBJ1-2	-	TGTGCCAGCAGTGATCAGGTGGGCTACACCTTC	CASSDQVGYTF
-	TRBV3-1/TRBV3-2	TRBJ2-5	TRBD2	TGTGCCAGCAGCTCTCAGAGCGGGAGGGCACAGGAGACCCAGTACTTC	CASSSQSGRAQETQYF
-	TRBV6-4	TRBJ2-7	-	TGTGCCAGCAGTTTACGAGAGACACTTACCTACGAGCAGTACTTC	CASSLRETLTYEQYF
-	TRBV10-3	TRBJ2-5	TRBD1	TGTGCCATCAGTGACTGGACAGGGACGGAGACCCAGTACTTC	CAISDWTGTETQYF
-	TRBV5-5	TRBJ2-5	TRBD2	TGTGCCAGCAGCTTGGGCGTACTAGCGAGGAGAGAGACCCAGTACTTC	CASSLGVLARRETQYF
few	TRBV28	TRBJ1-5	TRBD1	TGTGCCAGCAGCCCCGGACAGGGCGGGCCCCAGCATTTT	CASSPGQGGPQHF
once	TRBV9	TRBJ2-2	TRBD1	TGTGCCAGCAGCGCAACGAACAGGGGGGCCGGGGAGCTGTTTTTT	CASSATNRGAGELFF
-	TRBV9	TRBJ2-1	TRBD2	TGTGCCAGCAGCGTCGGGACTAGCGGCCAACAGGGTGGGGAGCAGTTCTTC	CASSVGTSGQQGGEQFF
-	TRBV13	TRBJ2-7	TRBD1	TGTGCCAGCAGGGATGGGACAGGACCCTACGAGCAGTACTTC	CASRDGTGPYEQYF
few	TRBV6-1	TRBJ2-7	-	TGTGCCAGCAGCGAAGTGGCCAGGTACGAGCAGTACTTC	CASSEVARYEQYF
-	TRBV23-1	TRBJ1-2	-	TGCGCCAGCAGTCAGCTGTCAGTCTTCCTTCCCTATGGCTACACCTTC	CASSQLSVFLPYGYTF
few	TRBV10-3	TRBJ1-5	TRBD1	TGTGCCATCAGCCCCCGGGGGACAGGGGATCCGAGCAATCAGCCCCAGCATTTT	CAISPRGTGDPSNQPQHF
-	TRBV27	TRBJ2-1	TRBD2	TGTGCCAGCAGTTTAGTAGCGGGAGGGTTTGGCTCCTACAATGAGCAGTTCTTC	CASSLVAGGFGSYNEQFF
-	TRBV27	TRBJ2-7	-	TGTGCCAGCAGTTGGACAGTTGGGGGTGGCTACGAGCAGTACTTC	CASSWTVGGGYEQYF
once	TRBV14	TRBJ2-3	TRBD2	TGTGCCAGCAGCCAAGTGTGGCAGGTCGGGACTAGCGGGGGAGATACGCAGTATTTT	CASSQVWQVGTSGGDTQYF
few	TRBV3-1/TRBV3-2	TRBJ1-2	-	TGTGCCAGCAGCCAACTTTCGGGTTCTTATGGCTACACCTTC	CASSQLSGSYGYTF
-	TRBV9	TRBJ2-1	-	TGTGCCAGCAGCGGGAGCCTGAATGAGCAGTTCTTC	CASSGSLNEQFF
-	TRBV11-2	TRBJ2-7	-	TGTGCCAGCAGCACTCAACGGGAGCTCCACGAGCAGTACTTC	CASSTQRELHEQYF
-	TRBV20-1	TRBJ1-2	-	TGCAGTGCTAGTTCAGGGCTCTATGGCTACACCTTC	CSASSGLYGYTF
-	TRBV10-1	TRBJ2-1	-	TGCGCCAGCTCGCCCAGCGGGCCGTCCTACAATGAGCAGTTCTTC	CASSPSGPSYNEQFF
-	TRBV18	TRBJ2-3	-	TGTGCCAGCTCATCGGACAGAAGCACAGATACGCAGTATTTT	CASSSDRSTDTQYF
-	TRBV15	TRBJ2-2	TRBD2	TGTGCCACCAGCGGGGGACTAGCGGGAGCGAACACCGGGGAGCTGTTTTTT	CATSGGLAGANTGELFF
-	TRBV12-2	TRBJ1-1	-	TGTGCAAGTCGCCTAGGGCGCAAATTCACGCCCTTGTACAGGGTCCTGAACACTGAAGCTTTCTTT	CASRLGRKFTPLYRVLNTEAFF
-	TRBV6-1	TRBJ1-4	-	TGTGCCAGCAGTGAGGGGCAGGGAGGGGAAAAACTGTTTTTT	CASSEGQGGEKLFF
-	TRBV27	TRBJ1-1	-	TGTGCCAGCAGTCCCACCCCCCAGGGCTTCTGGGGCACTGAAGCTTTCTTT	CASSPTPQGFWGTEAFF
-	TRBV19	TRBJ1-5	TRBD1	TGTGCCAGTAGTACCGGGACAGGACTAAATCAGCCCCAGCATTTT	CASSTGTGLNQPQHF
-	TRBV7-9	TRBJ2-6	-	TGTGCCAGCAGCTTAGACGGTCTCTCTGGGGCCAACGTCCTGACTTTC	CASSLDGLSGANVLTF
-	TRBV6-2/TRBV6-3	TRBJ1-6	TRBD1	TGTGCCAGCAGTTACACCCGGGACAGTAAAAGCTCCTATAATTCACCCCTCCACTTT	CASSYTRDSKSSYNSPLHF
-	TRBV7-2	TRBJ2-1	TRBD2	TGTGCCAGCAGCGCCCAAGGCGGGGGCTCCTACAATGAGCAGTTCTTC	CASSAQGGGSYNEQFF
-	TRBV20-1	TRBJ2-3	TRBD2	TGCAGTGCTAGTCCCCCCCTAGCGGGGACAGATACGCAGTATTTT	CSASPPLAGTDTQYF
-	TRBV6-5	TRBJ1-5	TRBD1	TGTGCCAGCAGGGGGACAGGGGGTACTCAGCCCCAGCATTTT	CASRGTGGTQPQHF
-	TRBV25-1	TRBJ2-1	-	TGTGCCAGCAGTGAAGTGGGGGCCCAGTTCTTC	CASSEVGAQFF
once	TRBV28	TRBJ1-5	TRBD1	TGTGCCAGCAGTTACAGGGGGCATGGCAATCAGCCCCAGCATTTT	CASSYRGHGNQPQHF
-	TRBV20-1	TRBJ2-7	TRBD2	TGCAGTGCTAGTCGGGAGGGCCCGTACGAGCAGTACTTC	CSASREGPYEQYF
-	TRBV19	TRBJ2-5	-	TGTGCCAGTCGTTATGGGGGCACCCAGTACTTC	CASRYGGTQYF
-	TRBV6-5	TRBJ1-3	-	TGTGCCAGCAGTTACTCTCCAGGGGAAGGAAACACCATATATTTT	CASSYSPGEGNTIYF
-	TRBV6-5	TRBJ1-5	-	TGTGCCAGCAGCTCAGACTCCTATAGCAATCAGCCCCAGCATTTT	CASSSDSYSNQPQHF
-	TRBV5-1	TRBJ2-3	TRBD2	TGCGCCAGCAGCCCTGCTAGCGGGACAGATACGCAGTATTTT	CASSPASGTDTQYF
-	TRBV7-2	TRBJ1-1	-	TGTGCCAGCAGCTTAAGACAAAGAGACACTGAAGCTTTCTTT	CASSLRQRDTEAFF